The 2 T cell receptor beta chains below come from one sample, sequenced in a study of graft-versus-host responses after intestinal transplantation. These receptors lack a known antigen. The assay was immunoSEQ multiplex PCR, and TCRdb's table has in-frame clones only and misses some. The data contain about 64,000 clones, 90% of them singletons. Sequenced material: unstimulated CD8+ T cells sorted from spleen or lymph node cells, taken before transplant. The receptors here all came from a human donor who was the organ donor for an intestinal transplant.

The V and J genes are TRBV6-6 and TRBJ1-5; D unresolved. The CDR3 runs to 14 residues. Germline-derived CDR1 and CDR2 are MNHNY and SVGAGI (reference sequence). The ends were cut back, 5 bases at V and 6 bases at J, with 14 bases in the middle. Here the CDR3 DNA reads TGTGCCAGCAGTCCCCGCCGGTATGGTCAGCCCCAGCATTTT. Translation gives CASSPRRYGQPQHF.

The V gene is TRBV28, the J gene TRBJ2-7; 7 bases map to TRBD1. The germline V gene has CDR1 MDHEN and CDR2 SYDVKM. This CDR3 comprises 16 residues. The trim removed 3 bases at V and 9 bases at J, leaving 17 bases unmatched. CDR3 loop: CASSFLRVTGDRGQYF. CDR3 DNA: TGTGCCAGCAGTTTCCTAAGGGTTACAGGGGATCGGGGGCAGTACTTC. Variable domain in full (rest from reference TRBV28 and TRBJ2-7): DVKVTQSSRYLVKRTGEKVFLECVQDMDHENMFWYRQDPGLGLRLIYFSYDVKMKEKGDIPEGYSVSREKKERFSLILESASTNQTSMYLCASSFLRVTGDRGQYFGPGTRLTVT.